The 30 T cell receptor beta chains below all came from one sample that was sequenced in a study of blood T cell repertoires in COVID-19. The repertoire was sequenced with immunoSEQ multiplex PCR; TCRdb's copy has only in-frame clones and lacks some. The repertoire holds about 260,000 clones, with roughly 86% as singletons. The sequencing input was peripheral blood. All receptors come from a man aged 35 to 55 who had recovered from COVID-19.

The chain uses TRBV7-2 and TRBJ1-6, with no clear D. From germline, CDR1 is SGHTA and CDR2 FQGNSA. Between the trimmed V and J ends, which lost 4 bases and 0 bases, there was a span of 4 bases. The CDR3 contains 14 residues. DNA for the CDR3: TGTGCCAGCAGCTACGGCTCCTATAATTCACCCCTCCACTTT. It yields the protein CASSYGSYNSPLHF. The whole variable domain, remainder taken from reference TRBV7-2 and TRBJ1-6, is GAGVSQSPSNKVTEKGKDVELRCDPISGHTALYWYRQSLGQGLEFLIYFQGNSAPDKSGLPSDRFSAERTGGSVSTLTIQRTQQEDSAVYLCASSYGSYNSPLHFGNGTRLTVT.

The chain's CDR3 is CASSPRTSGSATDTQYF. The CDR3 DNA is TGTGCCAGCAGCCCTCGGACTAGCGGGAGTGCCACAGATACGCAGTATTTT. J is TRBJ2-3 and V is TRBV7-2, with 13 bases matching TRBD2. This CDR3 has 17 amino acids. V dropped 5 bases and J dropped 2; count of bases not matched to a gene: 7. The V gene's germline CDR1 is SGHTA and CDR2 FQGNSA.

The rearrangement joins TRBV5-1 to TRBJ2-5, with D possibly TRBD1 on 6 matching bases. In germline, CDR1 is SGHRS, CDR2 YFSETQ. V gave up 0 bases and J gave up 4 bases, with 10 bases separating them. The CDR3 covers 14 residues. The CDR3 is CASSLVIRGETQYF. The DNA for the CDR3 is TGCGCCAGCAGCTTGGTTATCAGGGGAGAGACCCAGTACTTC. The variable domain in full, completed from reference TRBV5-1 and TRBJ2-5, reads KAGVTQTPRYLIKTRGQQVTLSCSPISGHRSVSWYQQTPGQGLQFLFEYFSETQRNKGNFPGRFSGRQFSNSRSEMNVSTLELGDSALYLCASSLVIRGETQYFGPGTRLLVL.

The CDR3 coding sequence is TGCAGCGTTTATGGGGGGGTCTACGAGCAGTACTTC. Encoded protein: CSVYGGVYEQYF. The chain joins TRBV29-1 to TRBJ2-7, with TRBD2 matching over 7 bases. Germline values: CDR1 SQVTM, CDR2 ANQGSEA. Trimming cost V 5 bases and J 3 bases; bases outside gene matches: 4. This CDR3 has 12 residues.

This chain's CDR3 is CASSSPTSGLNTGELFF. The CDR3 bases are TGTGCCAGCAGTTCGCCTACTAGCGGGCTCAACACCGGGGAGCTGTTTTTT. This rearrangement joins TRBV6-2 or TRBV6-3 to TRBJ2-2, with TRBD2 identical over 9 bases. The V and J ends lost 4 bases and 2 bases, in that order; junction bases with no gene match: 8. CDR3 length: 17 residues. Germline V gene sequence: CDR1 MNHEY, CDR2 SVGEGT.

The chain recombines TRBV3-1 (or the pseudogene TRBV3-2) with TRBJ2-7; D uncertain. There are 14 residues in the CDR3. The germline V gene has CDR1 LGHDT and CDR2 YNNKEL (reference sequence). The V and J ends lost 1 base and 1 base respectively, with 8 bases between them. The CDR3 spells CASSQAVQSYEQYF. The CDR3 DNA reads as TGTGCCAGCAGCCAAGCTGTGCAGTCCTACGAGCAGTACTTC.

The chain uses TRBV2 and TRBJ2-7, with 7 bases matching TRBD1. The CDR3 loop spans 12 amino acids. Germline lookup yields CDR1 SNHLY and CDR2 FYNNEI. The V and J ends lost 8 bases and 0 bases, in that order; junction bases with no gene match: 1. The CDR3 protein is CASRTGSYEQYF. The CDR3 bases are TGTGCCAGCCGGACAGGCTCCTACGAGCAGTACTTC.

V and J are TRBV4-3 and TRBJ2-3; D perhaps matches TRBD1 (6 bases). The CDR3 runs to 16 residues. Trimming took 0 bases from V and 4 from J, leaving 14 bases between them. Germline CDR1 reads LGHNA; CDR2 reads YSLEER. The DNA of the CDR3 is TGCGCCAGCAGCCAAGAATCAAGGGGGAGCGCAGATACGCAGTATTTT. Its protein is CASSQESRGSADTQYF.

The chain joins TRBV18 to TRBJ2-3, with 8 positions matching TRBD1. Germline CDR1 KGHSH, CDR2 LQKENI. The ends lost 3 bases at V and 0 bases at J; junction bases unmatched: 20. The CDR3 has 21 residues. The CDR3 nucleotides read TGTGCCAGCTCACCCCGACCGCAGACAGGGGCGAGGCCCATTAGCACAGATACGCAGTATTTT. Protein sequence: CASSPRPQTGARPISTDTQYF.

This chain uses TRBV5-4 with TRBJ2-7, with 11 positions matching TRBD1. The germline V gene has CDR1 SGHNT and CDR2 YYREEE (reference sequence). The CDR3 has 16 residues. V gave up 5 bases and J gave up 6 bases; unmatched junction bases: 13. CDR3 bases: TGTGCCAGCAGATCCCGGGACAGGGGGTTTCTTGGCGAGCAGTACTTC. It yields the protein CASRSRDRGFLGEQYF.

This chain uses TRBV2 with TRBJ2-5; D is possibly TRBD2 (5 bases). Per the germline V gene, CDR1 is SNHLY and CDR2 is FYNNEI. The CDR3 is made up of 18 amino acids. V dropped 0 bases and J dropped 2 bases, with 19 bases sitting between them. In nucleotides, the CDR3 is TGTGCCAGCAGTGAAGCGATCGGGATTTCCCTGGGGCAAGAGACCCAGTACTTC. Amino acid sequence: CASSEAIGISLGQETQYF.

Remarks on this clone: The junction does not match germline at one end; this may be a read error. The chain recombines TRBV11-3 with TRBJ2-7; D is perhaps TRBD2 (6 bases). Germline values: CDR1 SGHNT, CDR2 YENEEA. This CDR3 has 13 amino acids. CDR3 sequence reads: CASSLVGRSERYF. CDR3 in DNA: TGTGCCAGCAGCTTAGTCGGGAGAAGCGAGCGGTACTTC.

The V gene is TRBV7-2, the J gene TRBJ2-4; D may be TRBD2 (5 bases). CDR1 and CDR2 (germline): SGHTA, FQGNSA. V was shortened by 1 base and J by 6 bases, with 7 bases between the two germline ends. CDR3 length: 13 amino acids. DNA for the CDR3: TGTGCCAGCAGCTTAGAAGGGAGAAACATTCAGTACTTC. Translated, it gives CASSLEGRNIQYF. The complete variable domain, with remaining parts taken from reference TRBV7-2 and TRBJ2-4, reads GAGVSQSPSNKVTEKGKDVELRCDPISGHTALYWYRQSLGQGLEFLIYFQGNSAPDKSGLPSDRFSAERTGGSVSTLTIQRTQQEDSAVYLCASSLEGRNIQYFGAGTRLSVL.

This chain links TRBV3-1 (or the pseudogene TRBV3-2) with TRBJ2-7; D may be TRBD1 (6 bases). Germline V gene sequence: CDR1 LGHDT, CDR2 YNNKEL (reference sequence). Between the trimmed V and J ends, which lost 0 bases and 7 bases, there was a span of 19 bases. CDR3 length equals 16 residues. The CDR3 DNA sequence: TGTGCCAGCAGCCAAGACCAGGGGCCCTACCTTAGGGAGCAGTACTTC. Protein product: CASSQDQGPYLREQYF.

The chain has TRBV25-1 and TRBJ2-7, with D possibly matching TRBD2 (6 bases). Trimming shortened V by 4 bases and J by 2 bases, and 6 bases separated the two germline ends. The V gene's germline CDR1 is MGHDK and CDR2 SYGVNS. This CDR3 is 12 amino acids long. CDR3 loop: CASSGTTYEQYF. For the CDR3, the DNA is TGTGCCAGCAGTGGGACTACCTACGAGCAGTACTTC.

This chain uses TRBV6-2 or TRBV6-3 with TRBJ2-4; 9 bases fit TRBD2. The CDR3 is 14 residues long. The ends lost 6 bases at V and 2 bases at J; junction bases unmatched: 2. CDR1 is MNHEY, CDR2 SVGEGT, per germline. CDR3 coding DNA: TGTGCCAGCAGCTCTAGCGGGACCAAAAACATTCAGTACTTC. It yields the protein CASSSSGTKNIQYF.

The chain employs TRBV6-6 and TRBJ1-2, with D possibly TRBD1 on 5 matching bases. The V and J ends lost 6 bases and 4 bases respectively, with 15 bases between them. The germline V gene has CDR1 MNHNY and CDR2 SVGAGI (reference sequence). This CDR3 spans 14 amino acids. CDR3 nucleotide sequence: TGTGCCAGCAGCCGCGGGGGGGGAACCTATGGCTACACCTTC. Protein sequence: CASSRGGGTYGYTF.

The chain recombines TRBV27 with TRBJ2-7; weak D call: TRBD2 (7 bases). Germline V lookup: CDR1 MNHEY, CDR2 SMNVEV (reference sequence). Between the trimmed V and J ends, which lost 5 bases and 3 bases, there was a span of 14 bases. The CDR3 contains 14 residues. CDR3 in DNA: TGTGCCAGCAGTCTGGGAGGGGGGGACTACGAGCAGTACTTC. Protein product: CASSLGGGDYEQYF.

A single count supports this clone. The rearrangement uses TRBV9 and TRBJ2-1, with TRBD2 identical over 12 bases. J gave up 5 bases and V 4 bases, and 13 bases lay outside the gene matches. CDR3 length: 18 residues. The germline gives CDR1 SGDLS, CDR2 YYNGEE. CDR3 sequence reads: CASSPRLAGGPLNNEQFF. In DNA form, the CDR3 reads TGTGCCAGCAGCCCTCGGCTAGCGGGAGGGCCTTTGAACAATGAGCAGTTCTTC.

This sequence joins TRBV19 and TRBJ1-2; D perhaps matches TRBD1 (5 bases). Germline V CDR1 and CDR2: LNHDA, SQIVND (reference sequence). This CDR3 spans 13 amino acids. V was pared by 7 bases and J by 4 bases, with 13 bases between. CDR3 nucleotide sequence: TGTGCCAGTATCCAGGGAGGACGCTATGGCTACACCTTC. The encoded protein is CASIQGGRYGYTF. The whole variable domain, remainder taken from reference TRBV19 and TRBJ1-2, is DGGITQSPKYLFRKEGQNVTLSCEQNLNHDAMYWYRQDPGQGLRLIYYSQIVNDFQKGDIAEGYSVSREKKESFPLTVTSAQKNPTAFYLCASIQGGRYGYTFGSGTRLTVV.

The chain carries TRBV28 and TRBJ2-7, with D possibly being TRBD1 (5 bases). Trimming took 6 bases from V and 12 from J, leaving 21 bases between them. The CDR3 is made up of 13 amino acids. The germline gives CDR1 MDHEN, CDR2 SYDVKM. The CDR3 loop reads CASSPGILGVGYF. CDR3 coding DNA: TGTGCCAGCAGCCCTGGGATTCTAGGGGTAGGGTACTTC.

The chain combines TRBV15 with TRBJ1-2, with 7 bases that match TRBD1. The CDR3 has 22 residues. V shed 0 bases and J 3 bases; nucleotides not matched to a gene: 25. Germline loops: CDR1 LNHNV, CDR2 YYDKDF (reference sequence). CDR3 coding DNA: TGTGCCACCAGCAGAGAGGCCCTTATTCCTGACAGGGCTCCCCCTGAGTACTATGGCTACACCTTC. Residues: CATSREALIPDRAPPEYYGYTF.

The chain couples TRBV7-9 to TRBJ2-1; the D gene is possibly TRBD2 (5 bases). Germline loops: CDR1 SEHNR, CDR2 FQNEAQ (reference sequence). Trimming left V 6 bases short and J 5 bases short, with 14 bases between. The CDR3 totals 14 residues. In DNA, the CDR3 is TGTGCCAGCAGTATTAGGACTGTTAACAATGAGCAGTTCTTC. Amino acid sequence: CASSIRTVNNEQFF. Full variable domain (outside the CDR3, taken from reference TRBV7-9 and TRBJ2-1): DTGVSQNPRHKITKRGQNVTFRCDPISEHNRLYWYRQTLGQGPEFLTYFQNEAQLEKSRLLSDRFSAERPKGSFSTLEIQRTEQGDSAMYLCASSIRTVNNEQFFGPGTRLTVL.

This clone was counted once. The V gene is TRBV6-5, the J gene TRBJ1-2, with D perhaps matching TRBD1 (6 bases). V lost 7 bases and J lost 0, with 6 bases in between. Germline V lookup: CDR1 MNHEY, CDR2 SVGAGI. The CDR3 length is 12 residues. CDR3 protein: CASKGANYGYTF. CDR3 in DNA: TGTGCCAGCAAGGGGGCTAACTATGGCTACACCTTC.

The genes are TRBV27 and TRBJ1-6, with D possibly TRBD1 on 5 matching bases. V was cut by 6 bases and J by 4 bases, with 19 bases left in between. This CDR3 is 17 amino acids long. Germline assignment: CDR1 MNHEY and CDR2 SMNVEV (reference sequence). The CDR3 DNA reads TGTGCCAGCAGGCCTCTTATGGGGACTATTTATAATTCACCCCTCCACTTT. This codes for CASRPLMGTIYNSPLHF.

This CDR3 reads CASSGGQGVGTEAFF. The CDR3 DNA is TGCGCCAGCAGCGGGGGACAGGGGGTCGGCACTGAAGCTTTCTTT. The V and J genes are TRBV5-1 and TRBJ1-1; 11 nucleotides agree with TRBD1. Germline-derived CDR1 and CDR2 are SGHRS and YFSETQ. This CDR3 contains 15 residues. V dropped 4 bases and J dropped 4; count of bases not matched to a gene: 6.

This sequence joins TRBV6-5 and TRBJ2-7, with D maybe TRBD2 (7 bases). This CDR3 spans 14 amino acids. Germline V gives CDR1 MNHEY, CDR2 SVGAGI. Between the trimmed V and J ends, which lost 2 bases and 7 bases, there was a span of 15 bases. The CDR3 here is CASSYTGGLGEQYF. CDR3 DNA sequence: TGTGCCAGCAGTTACACGGGGGGCCTGGGAGAGCAGTACTTC.

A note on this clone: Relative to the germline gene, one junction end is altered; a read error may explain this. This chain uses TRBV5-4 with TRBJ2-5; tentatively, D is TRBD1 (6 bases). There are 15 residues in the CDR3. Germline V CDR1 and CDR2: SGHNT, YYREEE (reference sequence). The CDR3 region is CASSIAGTPQEAQYF. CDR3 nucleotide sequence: TGTGCCAGCAGCATTGCCGGGACACCACAAGAGGCCCAGTACTTC. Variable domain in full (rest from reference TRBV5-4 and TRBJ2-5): ETGVTQSPTHLIKTRGQQVTLRCSSQSGHNTVSWYQQALGQGPQFIFQYYREEENGRGNFPPRFSGLQFPNYSSELNVNALELDDSALYLCASSIAGTPQEAQYFGPGTRLLVL.

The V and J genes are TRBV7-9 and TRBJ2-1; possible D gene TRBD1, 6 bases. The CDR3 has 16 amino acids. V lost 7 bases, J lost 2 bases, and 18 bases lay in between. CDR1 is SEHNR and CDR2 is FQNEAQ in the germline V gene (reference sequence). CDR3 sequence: CASTTLVGQTYNEQFF. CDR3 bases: TGTGCCAGCACCACGCTTGTTGGACAGACCTACAATGAGCAGTTCTTC.

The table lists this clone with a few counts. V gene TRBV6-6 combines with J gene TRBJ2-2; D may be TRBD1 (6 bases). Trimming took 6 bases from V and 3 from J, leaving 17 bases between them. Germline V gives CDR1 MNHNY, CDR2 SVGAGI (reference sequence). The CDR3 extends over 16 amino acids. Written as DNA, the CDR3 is TGTGCCAGCAGAAAAACAGGGCTAGAAGACACCGGGGAGCTGTTTTTT. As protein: CASRKTGLEDTGELFF.